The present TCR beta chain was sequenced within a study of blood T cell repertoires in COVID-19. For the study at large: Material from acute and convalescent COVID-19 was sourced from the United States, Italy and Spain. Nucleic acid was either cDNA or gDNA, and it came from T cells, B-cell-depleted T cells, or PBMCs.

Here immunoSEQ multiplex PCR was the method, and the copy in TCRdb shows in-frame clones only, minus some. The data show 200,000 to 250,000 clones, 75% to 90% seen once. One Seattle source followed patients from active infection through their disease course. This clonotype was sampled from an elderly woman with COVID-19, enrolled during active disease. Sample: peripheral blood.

The CDR3 sequence is CASSTGVNYGYTF. CDR3 DNA: TGTGCCAGCAGTACAGGGGTTAACTATGGCTACACCTTC. V is TRBV6-5 and J is TRBJ1-2; TRBD1 aligns across 7 bases. The CDR3 covers 13 residues. V trimming: 5 bases; J trimming: 1 base; junction bases outside the gene matches: 1. Germline V gene data show CDR1 as MNHEY and CDR2 as SVGAGI.